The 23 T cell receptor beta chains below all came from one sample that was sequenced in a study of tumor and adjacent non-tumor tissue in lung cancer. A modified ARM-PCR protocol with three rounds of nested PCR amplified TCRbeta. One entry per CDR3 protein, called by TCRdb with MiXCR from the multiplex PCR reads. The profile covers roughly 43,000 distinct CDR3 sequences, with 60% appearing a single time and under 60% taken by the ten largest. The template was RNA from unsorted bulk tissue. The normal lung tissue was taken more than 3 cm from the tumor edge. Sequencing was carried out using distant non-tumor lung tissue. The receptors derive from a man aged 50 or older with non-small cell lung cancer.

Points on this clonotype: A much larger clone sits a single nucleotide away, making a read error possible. CDR3 protein: CAGSYSAWVNEQFF. The CDR3 bases are TGTGCCGGCAGTTACTCAGCGTGGGTCAATGAGCAGTTCTTC. This rearrangement joins TRBV6-5 to TRBJ2-1; D gene ambiguous. This CDR3 is 14 amino acids long. CDR1 is MNHEY, CDR2 SVGAGI, per germline.

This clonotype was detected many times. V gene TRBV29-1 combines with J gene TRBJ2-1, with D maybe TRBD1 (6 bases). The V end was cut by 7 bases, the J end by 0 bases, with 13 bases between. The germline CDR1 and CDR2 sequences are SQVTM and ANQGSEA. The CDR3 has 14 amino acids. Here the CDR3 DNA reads TGCAGCGGGCGCTCCAGGGGCTCCTACAATGAGCAGTTCTTC. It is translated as CSGRSRGSYNEQFF.

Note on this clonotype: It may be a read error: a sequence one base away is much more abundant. In nucleotides, the CDR3 is TGCAGCGTCAAGGCTGGGGCCAGCGTCCTGACTTTC. Protein sequence: CSVKAGASVLTF. The chain combines TRBV29-1 with TRBJ2-6; possibly TRBD1 for D (5 bases). The CDR3 has 12 amino acids. Germline CDR1 and CDR2: SQVTM and ANQGSEA.

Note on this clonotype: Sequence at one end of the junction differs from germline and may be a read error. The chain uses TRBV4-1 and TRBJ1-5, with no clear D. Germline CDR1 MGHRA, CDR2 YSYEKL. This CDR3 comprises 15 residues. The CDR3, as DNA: TGCGCCAACAACCAAGAATATCCAGGCAATCAGCCCCAGCAATTT. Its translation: CANNQEYPGNQPQQF.

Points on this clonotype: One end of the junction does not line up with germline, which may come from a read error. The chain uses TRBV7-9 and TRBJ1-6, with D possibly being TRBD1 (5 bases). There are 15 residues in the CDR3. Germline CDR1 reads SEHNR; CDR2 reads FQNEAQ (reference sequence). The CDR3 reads CASSQTAHYISPLHF. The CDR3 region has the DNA TGTGCCAGCAGCCAGACAGCGCACTATATTTCACCCCTCCACTTT.

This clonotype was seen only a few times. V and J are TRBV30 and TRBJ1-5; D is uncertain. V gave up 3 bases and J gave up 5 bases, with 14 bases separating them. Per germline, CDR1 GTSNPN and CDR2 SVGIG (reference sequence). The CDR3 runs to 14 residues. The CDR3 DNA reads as TGTGCCTGGAGCCCCGGAGGGTGGTATCAGCCCCAGCATTTT. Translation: CAWSPGGWYQPQHF.

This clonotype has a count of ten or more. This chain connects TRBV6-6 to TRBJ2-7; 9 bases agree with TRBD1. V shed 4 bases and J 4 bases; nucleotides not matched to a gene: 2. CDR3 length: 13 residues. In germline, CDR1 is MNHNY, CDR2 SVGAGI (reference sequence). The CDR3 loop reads CASSFGTGYEQYF. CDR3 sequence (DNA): TGTGCCAGCAGTTTTGGGACAGGGTACGAGCAGTACTTC.

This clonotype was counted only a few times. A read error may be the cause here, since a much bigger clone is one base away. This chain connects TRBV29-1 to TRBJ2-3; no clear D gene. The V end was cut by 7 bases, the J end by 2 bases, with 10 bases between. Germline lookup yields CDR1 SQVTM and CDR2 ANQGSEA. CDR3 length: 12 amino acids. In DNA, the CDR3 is TGCAGCGCCAGGATTGTCACAGATACGCAGTATTTT. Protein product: CSARIVTDTQYF.

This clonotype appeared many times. The CDR3 loop is CASTLIGTSSPLHF. The CDR3 region has the DNA TGTGCCAGCACCCTAATAGGGACTAGTTCACCCCTCCACTTT. The chain joins TRBV12-3 or TRBV12-4 to TRBJ1-6, with a tentative D call TRBD1 (5 bases). V lost 7 bases to trimming and J lost 9 bases, with 16 bases between them. The CDR3 is 14 amino acids.

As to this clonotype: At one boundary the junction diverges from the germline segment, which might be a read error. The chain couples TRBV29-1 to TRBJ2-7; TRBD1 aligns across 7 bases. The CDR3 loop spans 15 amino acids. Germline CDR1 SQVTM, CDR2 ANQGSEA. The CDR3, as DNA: TGCAACGTTGAAGAAGCCAGGGGGAAAGACAGCGAGCAGTGCTTC. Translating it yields CNVEEARGKDSEQCF.

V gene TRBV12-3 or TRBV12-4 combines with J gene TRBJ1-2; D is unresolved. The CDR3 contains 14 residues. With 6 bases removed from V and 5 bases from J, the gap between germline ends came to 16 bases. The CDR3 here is CASRFGRGSYGYTF. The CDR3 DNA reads TGTGCCAGCAGATTTGGTAGAGGGAGTTATGGCTACACCTTC.

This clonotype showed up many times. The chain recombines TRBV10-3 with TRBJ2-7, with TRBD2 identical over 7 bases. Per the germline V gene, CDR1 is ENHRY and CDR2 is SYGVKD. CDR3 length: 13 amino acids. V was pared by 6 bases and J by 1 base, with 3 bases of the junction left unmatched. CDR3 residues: CAISPGLSYEQYF. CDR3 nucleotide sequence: TGTGCCATCAGCCCGGGACTATCCTACGAGCAGTACTTC.

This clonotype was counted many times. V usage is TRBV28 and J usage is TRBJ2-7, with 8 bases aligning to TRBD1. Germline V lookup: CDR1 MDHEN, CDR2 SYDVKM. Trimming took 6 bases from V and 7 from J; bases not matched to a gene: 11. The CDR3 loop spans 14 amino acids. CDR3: CASSTPGTGGEQYF. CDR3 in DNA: TGTGCCAGCAGCACTCCCGGGACAGGTGGGGAGCAGTACTTC.

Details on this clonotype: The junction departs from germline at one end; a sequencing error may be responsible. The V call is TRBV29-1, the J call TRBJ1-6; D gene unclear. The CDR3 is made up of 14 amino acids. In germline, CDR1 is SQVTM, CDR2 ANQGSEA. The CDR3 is CSVATDGSKSPIHF. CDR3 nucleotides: TGCAGCGTTGCTACGGACGGTTCTAAATCACCCATCCACTTT. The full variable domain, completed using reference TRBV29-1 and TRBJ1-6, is SAVISQKPSRDICQRGTSLTIQCQVDSQVTMMFWYRQQPGQSLTLIATANQGSEATYESGFVIDKFPISRPNLTFSTLTVSNMSPEDSSIYLCSVATDGSKSPIHFGNGTRLTVT.

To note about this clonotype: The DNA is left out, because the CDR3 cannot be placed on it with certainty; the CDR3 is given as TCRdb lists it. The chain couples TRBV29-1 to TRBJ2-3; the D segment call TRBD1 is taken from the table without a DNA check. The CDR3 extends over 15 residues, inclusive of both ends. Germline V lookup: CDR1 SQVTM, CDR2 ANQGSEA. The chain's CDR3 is CSTTPGQGAQIRSIF.

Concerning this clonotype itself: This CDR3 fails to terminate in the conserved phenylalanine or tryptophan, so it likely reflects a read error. The CDR3 spells CAWSSSYEQYL. CDR3 sequence (DNA): TGTGCCTGGAGTTCGAGTTACGAGCAGTACTTG. The chain links TRBV30 to TRBJ2-7; D not resolved. Trimming removed 2 bases at V and 4 bases at J, with 6 bases between. Per germline, CDR1 GTSNPN and CDR2 SVGIG (reference sequence). The length of the CDR3 is 11 residues.

CDR3 protein: CASDAGNAYEQYF. The CDR3 nucleotides are TGTGCCAGCGATGCCGGGAATGCCTACGAGCAGTACTTC. The chain combines TRBV28 with TRBJ2-7, with D possibly matching TRBD2 (5 bases). Germline V lookup: CDR1 MDHEN, CDR2 SYDVKM. V dropped 8 bases and J dropped 2 bases, with 13 bases sitting between them. The CDR3 loop spans 13 amino acids.

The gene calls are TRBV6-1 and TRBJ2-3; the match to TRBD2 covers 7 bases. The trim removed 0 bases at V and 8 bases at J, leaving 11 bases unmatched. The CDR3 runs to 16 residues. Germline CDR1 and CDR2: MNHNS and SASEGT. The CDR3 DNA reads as TGTGCCAGCAGTGAAGCGCAGCGGGGAAGGAGAGTTACGCAGTATTTT. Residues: CASSEAQRGRRVTQYF.

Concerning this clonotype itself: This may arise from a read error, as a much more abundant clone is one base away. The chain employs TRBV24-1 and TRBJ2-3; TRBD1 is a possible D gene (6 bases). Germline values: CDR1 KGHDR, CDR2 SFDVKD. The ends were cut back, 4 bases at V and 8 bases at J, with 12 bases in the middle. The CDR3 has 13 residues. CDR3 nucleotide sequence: TGTGCCACCAGTGAAAGGGACATCACTACGCAGTATTTT. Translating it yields CATSERDITTQYF.

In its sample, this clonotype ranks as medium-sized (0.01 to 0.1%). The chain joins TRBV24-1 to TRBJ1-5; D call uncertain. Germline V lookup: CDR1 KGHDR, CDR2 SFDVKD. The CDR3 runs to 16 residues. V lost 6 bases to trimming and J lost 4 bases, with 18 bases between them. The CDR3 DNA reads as TGTGCCACCAGTCCCCGGGATAGGTTCCCAAATCAGCCCCAGCATTTT. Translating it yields CATSPRDRFPNQPQHF.

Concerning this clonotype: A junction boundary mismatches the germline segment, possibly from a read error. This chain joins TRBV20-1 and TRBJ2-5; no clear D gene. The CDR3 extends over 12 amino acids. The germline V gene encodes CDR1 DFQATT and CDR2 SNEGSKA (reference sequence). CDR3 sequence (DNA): TGCAGTGCTAGTCAACAGAAAGAGACCCGGCACTTC. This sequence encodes CSASQQKETRHF.

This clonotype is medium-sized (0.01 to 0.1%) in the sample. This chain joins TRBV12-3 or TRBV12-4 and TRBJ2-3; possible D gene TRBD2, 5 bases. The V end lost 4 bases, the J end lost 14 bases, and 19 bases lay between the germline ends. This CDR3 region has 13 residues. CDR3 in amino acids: CASSSALVSHRYF. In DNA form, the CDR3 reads TGTGCCAGCAGTTCCGCACTAGTAAGCCATCGGTATTTT.

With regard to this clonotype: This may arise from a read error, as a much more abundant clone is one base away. The chain's CDR3 is CMGYRGNTVELFF. Here the CDR3 DNA reads TGCATGGGGTACAGGGGGAACACCGTGGAGCTGTTTTTT. The J gene is TRBJ2-2, the V gene TRBV20-1, with TRBD1 matching over 8 bases. The germline gives CDR1 DFQATT, CDR2 SNEGSKA (reference sequence). The CDR3 spans 13 residues.